This T cell receptor beta chain was identified during a study of cytotoxic CD8 clonotypes in ibrutinib-treated CLL. Study outcomes and limitations: T-cell clonality at baseline went above that of age-matched healthy donors and rose and fell with circulating CD8+ T-cell counts.

This clone was recorded many times. Its antigen is undetermined. Trimming took 3 bases from V and 1 from J, leaving 6 bases between them. Germline CDR1 is SQVTM and CDR2 is ANQGSEA. This CDR3 has 13 amino acids. Targeted sequencing depth ranged from 1 in 200,000 to 1 in 1 million T cells. Using immunoSEQ multiplex PCR, the repertoire was profiled, and TCRdb retains in-frame clones only, with some absent. The data show approximately 150,000 clones, 70% to 85% seen once. The chain has TRBV29-1 and TRBJ2-2; tentative D call: TRBD1 (5 bases). The TCR originated in a human donor with chronic lymphocytic leukemia. Source: PBMCs, taken after 12 months of ibrutinib treatment. The CDR3 DNA reads as TGCAGCGTTGACAGGGTGAACACCGGGGAGCTGTTTTTT. Translated: CSVDRVNTGELFF.